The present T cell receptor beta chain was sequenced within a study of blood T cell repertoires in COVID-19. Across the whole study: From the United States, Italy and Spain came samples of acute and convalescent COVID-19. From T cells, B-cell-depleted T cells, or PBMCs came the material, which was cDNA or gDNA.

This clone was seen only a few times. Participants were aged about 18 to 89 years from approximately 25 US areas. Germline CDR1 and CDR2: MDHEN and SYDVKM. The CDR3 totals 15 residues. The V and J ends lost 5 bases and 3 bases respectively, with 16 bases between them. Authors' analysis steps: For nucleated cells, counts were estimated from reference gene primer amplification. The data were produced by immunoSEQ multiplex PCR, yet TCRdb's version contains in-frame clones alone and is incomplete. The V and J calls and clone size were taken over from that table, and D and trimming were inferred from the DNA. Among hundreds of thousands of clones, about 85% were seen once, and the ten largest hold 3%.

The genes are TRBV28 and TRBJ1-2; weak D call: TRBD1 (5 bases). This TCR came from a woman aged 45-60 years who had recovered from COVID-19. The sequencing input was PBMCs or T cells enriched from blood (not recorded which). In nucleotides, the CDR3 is TGTGCCAGCAGTCAGTCCGGGCAGGGATACTATGGCTACACCTTC. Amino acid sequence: CASSQSGQGYYGYTF.